The table lists the clone carrying this TCR beta chain with many counts. This sample stems from a study of T-cell reconstitution after alpha-beta-depleted transplantation in children. Researchers prepared the TCRbeta library using unique molecular identifiers, the study reports. Each CDR3 protein is one row after TCRdb ran MiXCR on the PCR reads. The sample shows 150,000 to 250,000 distinct CDR3 sequences, about 14% of them seen only once. Here the sequenced sample was PBMCs from the stem cell graft donor, taken from the stem cell graft. This receptor was taken from a human donor who donated a stem cell graft to a child with acute lymphoblastic leukemia.

CDR3: CASTGFPGDEQFF. The CDR3 bases are TGTGCCAGCACCGGCTTCCCGGGGGATGAGCAGTTCTTC. The chain links TRBV6-1 to TRBJ2-1, with TRBD2 as a possible D gene (6 bases). Germline values: CDR1 MNHNS, CDR2 SASEGT. V lost 7 bases and J lost 8, with 15 bases in between. The CDR3 has 13 residues.